Listed below are T cell receptor beta chains from one sample, sequenced in a study of regulatory T cells in long-lasting Graves disease. TCRdb re-derived calls from the multiplex PCR reads in MiXCR, one entry per CDR3 protein. Seen here are about 470,000 distinct CDR3 sequences, roughly 21% observed once, and the top ten hold roughly 7.7%. The sample in question was peripheral blood mononuclear cells (PBMCs), obtained when the disease was refractory, from a patient treated with antithyroid drugs. Receptor source: a female donor with Graves disease. CDR3s include the opening cysteine and the closing phenylalanine or tryptophan. A D gene is named only where the DNA matches it firmly. Rows give clone size only sometimes, using once, few, many, or a class for an expanded clone.

d_call	clone_size	j_call	v_call	cdr3_aa	cdr3_nt
.	few	TRBJ1-4	TRBV3-1	CASSPGPIEKLFF	TGTGCCAGCAGTCCTGGACCTATCGAAAAACTGTTTTTT
.	many	TRBJ2-5	TRBV11-3	CASSLVRSQETQYF	TGTGCCAGCAGCTTAGTCCGATCCCAAGAGACCCAGTACTTC
.	many	TRBJ2-7	TRBV28	CASSPSGLSSYEQYF	TGTGCCAGCAGCCCATCCGGGCTAAGCTCCTACGAGCAGTACTTC
.	many	TRBJ1-2	TRBV28	CASIPWAENNYGYTF	TGTGCCAGCATCCCTTGGGCCGAAAATAACTATGGCTACACCTTC
.	many	TRBJ1-1	TRBV7-2	CASSLATANTEAFF	TGTGCCAGCAGCTTGGCGACCGCGAACACTGAAGCTTTCTTT
TRBD1	.	TRBJ1-5	TRBV12-3/TRBV12-4	CASSFSGTGGPGGNQPQHF	TGTGCCAGCAGTTTCTCCGGGACAGGGGGCCCGGGGGGCAATCAGCCCCAGCATTTT
.	many	TRBJ2-7	TRBV7-6	CASSVIRDGIYEQYF	TGTGCCAGCAGCGTCATCCGGGACGGAATCTACGAGCAGTACTTC
TRBD1	few	TRBJ2-2	TRBV5-6	CASSSLGTGFTGELFF	TGTGCCAGCAGCTCCCTAGGGACAGGGTTCACCGGGGAGCTGTTTTTT
.	.	TRBJ2-7	TRBV20-1	CSARGAYGQREQYF	TGCAGTGCTAGAGGGGCTTACGGACAGCGCGAGCAGTACTTC
.	.	TRBJ2-1	TRBV11-3	CASSGSGGEGNEQFF	TGTGCCAGCAGCGGAAGTGGCGGGGAAGGGAATGAGCAGTTCTTC
.	.	TRBJ1-6	TRBV30	CAWTPGTANSPLHF	TGTGCCTGGACCCCCGGGACGGCCAATTCACCCCTCCACTTT
.	.	TRBJ1-5	TRBV7-3	CASSLPGRGQPQHF	TGTGCCAGCAGCCTCCCCGGGAGGGGCCAGCCCCAGCATTTT
.	few	TRBJ2-2	TRBV7-2	CASSFLGETGELFF	TGTGCCAGCAGCTTTCTCGGAGAGACCGGGGAGCTGTTTTTT
.	.	TRBJ1-1	TRBV4-2	CASSLGGPQNTEAFF	TGTGCCAGCAGCCTCGGAGGACCGCAGAACACTGAAGCTTTCTTT
.	many	TRBJ1-5	TRBV27	CASRSRGGSNQPQHF	TGTGCCAGCAGATCAAGGGGGGGTTCCAATCAGCCCCAGCATTTT
.	many	TRBJ2-7	TRBV28	CASTSPAGATAYEQYF	TGTGCCAGCACCAGCCCCGCCGGAGCAACGGCCTACGAGCAGTACTTC
.	few	TRBJ1-2	TRBV20-1	CSARPAGRGFLYGYTF	TGCAGTGCTAGACCCGCCGGGAGGGGCTTCCTCTATGGCTACACCTTC
TRBD2	many	TRBJ2-7	TRBV28	CASSPGVAGFDRTYF	TGTGCCAGCAGCCCTGGGGTAGCGGGATTCGACCGTACGTACTTC
TRBD2	many	TRBJ2-2	TRBV7-2	CASSLVGGRVRTGELFF	TGTGCCAGCAGCTTAGTAGGCGGGAGGGTTCGCACCGGGGAGCTGTTTTTT
.	many	TRBJ1-4	TRBV7-9	CASSLSGRANEKLFF	TGTGCCAGCAGCTTAAGTGGACGGGCGAATGAAAAACTGTTTTTT
.	.	TRBJ1-5	TRBV20-1	CSASGGGGNQPQHF	TGCAGTGCTAGTGGCGGTGGGGGCAATCAGCCCCAGCATTTT
TRBD2	.	TRBJ2-5	TRBV7-9	CASSSGQGGGGTQYF	TGTGCCAGCAGCTCGGGCCAGGGCGGCGGGGGGACCCAGTACTTC
TRBD1	.	TRBJ1-4	TRBV20-1	CSAQPPSGQGRATNEKLFF	TGCAGTGCCCAACCACCTTCAGGACAGGGACGAGCGACTAATGAAAAACTGTTTTTT
.	.	TRBJ1-6	TRBV19	CASSSLNSPLHF	TGTGCCAGTAGTAGCTTGAATTCACCCCTCCACTTT
TRBD2	many	TRBJ2-4	TRBV6-2/TRBV6-3	CASSTHMTSVTKNIQYF	TGTGCCAGCAGTACCCACATGACTAGCGTTACCAAAAACATTCAGTACTTC
TRBD2	many	TRBJ2-7	TRBV29-1	CSVALAGEEQYF	TGCAGCGTTGCACTAGCGGGGGAAGAGCAGTACTTC
.	many	TRBJ1-2	TRBV30	CAWSQNYGYTF	TGTGCCTGGAGTCAAAACTATGGCTACACCTTC
TRBD2	many	TRBJ2-7	TRBV7-9	CASSPPGWKREKDEQYF	TGTGCCAGCAGCCCCCCCGGATGGAAGCGGGAGAAGGACGAGCAGTACTTC
.	.	TRBJ1-2	TRBV7-9	CTSSLHGYGYTF	TGTACCAGCAGCTTACACGGCTATGGCTACACCTTC
.	many	TRBJ2-7	TRBV28	CASTSGGKVDEQYF	TGTGCCAGCACCTCCGGCGGGAAAGTAGACGAGCAGTACTTC
.	many	TRBJ2-5	TRBV12-3/TRBV12-4	CASSFFGGETQYF	TGTGCCAGCAGTTTTTTCGGGGGAGAGACCCAGTACTTC
TRBD1	.	TRBJ1-1	TRBV27	CASREGQGVTEAFF	TGTGCCAGCAGGGAAGGACAGGGGGTCACTGAAGCTTTCTTT
.	many	TRBJ2-7	TRBV6-5	CASSYSYGYEQYF	TGTGCCAGCAGTTACAGTTACGGTTACGAGCAGTACTTC
.	.	TRBJ1-5	TRBV20-1	CSARVGDRMNQPQHF	TGCAGTGCTAGAGTTGGGGATCGTATGAATCAGCCCCAGCATTTT
TRBD2	many	TRBJ2-5	TRBV24-1	CATSDPTSGGAETQYF	TGTGCCACCAGTGATCCGACTAGCGGGGGGGCTGAGACCCAGTACTTC
.	many	TRBJ2-5	TRBV20-1	CSAMKPTGGETQYF	TGCAGTGCAATGAAGCCTACAGGAGGAGAGACCCAGTACTTC
.	.	TRBJ1-2	TRBV4-2	CASSQDYSNYGYTF	TGTGCCAGCAGCCAAGACTACAGTAACTATGGCTACACCTTC
TRBD2	.	TRBJ2-7	TRBV5-1	CASSMGLAGGPELLLEQYF	TGCGCCAGCAGCATGGGACTAGCGGGAGGGCCTGAACTACTACTCGAGCAGTACTTC
.	.	TRBJ1-4	TRBV6-1	CASSLQGYRNEKLFF	TGTGCCAGCAGTCTACAGGGTTATCGTAATGAAAAACTGTTTTTT
TRBD2	few	TRBJ2-2	TRBV5-8	CASSFPGLAGPITGELFF	TGTGCCAGCAGCTTCCCGGGACTAGCGGGCCCTATTACCGGGGAGCTGTTTTTT
TRBD1	few	TRBJ1-1	TRBV6-5	CASSYSSFMGQGGTEAFF	TGTGCCAGCAGTTACTCGTCATTCATGGGACAGGGCGGCACTGAAGCTTTCTTT
.	few	TRBJ2-5	TRBV6-1	CASRPQQGLQETQYF	TGTGCCAGCAGGCCCCAACAGGGACTCCAAGAGACCCAGTACTTC
.	.	TRBJ2-7	TRBV7-2	CASSLSRHEQYF	TGTGCCAGCAGCTTAAGTAGGCACGAGCAGTACTTC
.	few	TRBJ1-2	TRBV9	CASSAGLAGGYTF	TGTGCCAGCAGCGCGGGACTCGCTGGCGGCTACACCTTC